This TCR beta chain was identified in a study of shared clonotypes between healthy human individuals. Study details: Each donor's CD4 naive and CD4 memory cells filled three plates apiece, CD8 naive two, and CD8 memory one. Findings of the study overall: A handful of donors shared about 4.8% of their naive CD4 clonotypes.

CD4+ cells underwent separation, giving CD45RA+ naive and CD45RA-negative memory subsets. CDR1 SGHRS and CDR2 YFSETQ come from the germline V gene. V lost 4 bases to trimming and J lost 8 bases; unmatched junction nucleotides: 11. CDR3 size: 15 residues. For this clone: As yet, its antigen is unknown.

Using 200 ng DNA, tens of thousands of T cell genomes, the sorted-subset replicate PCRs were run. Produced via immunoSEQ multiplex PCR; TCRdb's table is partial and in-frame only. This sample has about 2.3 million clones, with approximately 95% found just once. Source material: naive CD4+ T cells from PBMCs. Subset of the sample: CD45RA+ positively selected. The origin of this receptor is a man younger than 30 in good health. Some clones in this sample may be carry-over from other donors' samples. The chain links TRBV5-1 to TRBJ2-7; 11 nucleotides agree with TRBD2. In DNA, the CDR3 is TGCGCCAGCAGCCCTCCGACTAGCGGGATCGGGCAGCAGTACTTC. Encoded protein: CASSPPTSGIGQQYF.